This TCR beta chain was retrieved from a study of early T cells in non-severe SARS-CoV-2 infection. In the study overall: From unsorted whole blood, bulk RNA was sequenced, and the chains remained unpaired. Whole-study results and caveats: The VDJdb matching leaned toward anti-spike CD8 responses and overlooked private and CD4 specificities.

Attached unique molecular identifiers marked individual cDNA molecules. TCRdb used MiXCR to reprocess the 5' RACE reads, holding one entry per CDR3 protein. The sample has tens of thousands of distinct CDR3 sequences; over 5% are singletons. With 5 bases removed from V and 1 base from J, the gap between germline ends came to 11 bases. The germline V gene encodes CDR1 SQVTM and CDR2 ANQGSEA. This CDR3 region has 13 residues. In this sample, this clonotype turned up many times. The antigen remains unidentified. V and J are TRBV29-1 and TRBJ1-1; D is ambiguous. The sample comprised whole blood. The receptor comes from an adult who was a healthcare worker with PCR-confirmed SARS-CoV-2 infection or an uninfected control (not recorded which). CDR3 nucleotide sequence: TGCAGCGTTTTGGTGCGAGCGAACACTGAAGCTTTCTTT. Translating gives CSVLVRANTEAFF.